This T cell receptor beta chain was observed in a study of cytomegalovirus exposure and HLA in healthy donors. The primer mix had 60 Vbeta and 13 Jbeta primers. Method: immunoSEQ multiplex PCR; TCRdb's copy keeps in-frame clones and lacks some. The sample contains some 88,000 clones, 65% to 80% of which appear only once. This CDR3 has 21 amino acids. The ends were cut back, 2 bases at V and 1 base at J, with 27 bases in the middle. Germline CDR1 LGHNA, CDR2 YSLEER. Source material: PBMCs. This chain joins TRBV4-3 and TRBJ1-3, with no clear D. The TCR was taken from a woman younger than 30 in good health and CMV-seropositive. CDR3 DNA sequence: TGCGCCAGCAGCCAATTCATCCAGTCACCCGAGTACTACCCTTCTGGAAACACCATATATTTT. Translation: CASSQFIQSPEYYPSGNTIYF.